Reported below is one TCR beta chain. Cohort allocation depended upon clinical history that participants reported. The CDR3 loop spans 13 amino acids. Trimming cost V 3 bases and J 7 bases; bases outside gene matches: 6. Germline lookup yields CDR1 GTSNPN and CDR2 SVGIG (reference sequence). This specimen belongs to a study of blood T cell repertoires in COVID-19. Libraries were prepared by immunoSEQ multiplex PCR; TCRdb keeps only in-frame clonotypes and omits some of them. This sample carries 350,000 to 550,000 clones, approximately 92% of them seen once, and the ten largest clones take around 1.1%.

The receptor comes from a man in his thirties or forties who had recovered from COVID-19. Sequenced sample: PBMCs or T cells enriched from blood (not recorded which). The chain uses TRBV30 and TRBJ2-7, with TRBD2 matching over 10 bases. In DNA form, the CDR3 reads TGTGCCTGGAGGCCTAGCGGGAGCGGGGAGCAGTACTTC. Its protein is CAWRPSGSGEQYF.